Detailed here is one T cell receptor (beta chain). The antigen is undetermined. The source of the sample is a study of blood T cells in healthy people across ages. The CDR3 spans 17 residues. The ends lost 3 bases at V and 0 bases at J; junction bases unmatched: 11. Germline CDR1 is LNHNV and CDR2 is YYDKDF (reference sequence). Whenever a sample was processed, at least 6 million PBMCs were isolated. Regarding the study as a whole: Diversity estimated from one million T cells was considered an underestimate. Naive CD4+ cells and diversity were both higher in long-lived donors than in aged donors.

A second 7 to 11 cycle PCR used barcoded and J-beta primers. Each of the cDNA molecules was tagged by a template-switch adaptor with 12 random nucleotides. TCRdb re-derived calls from the 5' RACE reads in MiXCR, one entry per CDR3 protein. The profile shows about 1,400,000 distinct CDR3 sequences, approximately 59% of them singletons. The chain carries TRBV15 and TRBJ2-7; 7 positions agree with TRBD1. The TCR sequence derives from a man aged 18 to 30 in good health. Sequenced: blood. Written as DNA, the CDR3 is TGTGCCACCAGCAGTGCCTGGGGGACAGACAGCTCCTACGAGCAGTACTTC. It codes for CATSSAWGTDSSYEQYF.